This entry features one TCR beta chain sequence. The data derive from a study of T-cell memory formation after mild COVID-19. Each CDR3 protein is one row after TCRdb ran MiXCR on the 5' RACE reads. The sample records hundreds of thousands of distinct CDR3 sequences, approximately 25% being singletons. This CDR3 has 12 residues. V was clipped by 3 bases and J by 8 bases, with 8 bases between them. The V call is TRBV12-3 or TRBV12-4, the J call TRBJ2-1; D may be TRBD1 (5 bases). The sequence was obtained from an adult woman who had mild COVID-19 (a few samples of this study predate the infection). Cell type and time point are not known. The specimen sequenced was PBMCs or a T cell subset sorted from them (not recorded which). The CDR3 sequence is CASSFPQDEQFF. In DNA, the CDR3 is TGTGCCAGCAGTTTCCCACAGGATGAGCAGTTCTTC.